This is a list of T cell receptor beta chains from one sample in a study of cytomegalovirus exposure and HLA in healthy donors. Using immunoSEQ multiplex PCR, the repertoire was profiled, and TCRdb retains in-frame clones only, with some absent. Here the sample spans roughly 180,000 clones, about four fifths being singletons. Sequencing input: PBMCs. All receptors come from a man between 35 and 55 years old in good health and CMV-seronegative. Both conserved end residues are part of each CDR3. A D gene is named only where the DNA matches it firmly. Clone size appears in some rows only: once, few, many, or a class for an expanded clone.

TRBD1,TRBV6-4,TRBJ1-6,.,TGTGCCAGCAGTCTTGACAGGGGTAGTTATTCACCCCTCCACTTT,CASSLDRGSYSPLHF
.,TRBV6-1,TRBJ2-2,.,TGTGCCAGCAGTGAAGCGCTGGGCAGAAACACCGGGGAGCTGTTTTTT,CASSEALGRNTGELFF
.,TRBV6-5,TRBJ1-2,few,TGTGCCAGCAGTTACTCAGGGGCTGCTAACTATGGCTACACCTTC,CASSYSGAANYGYTF
TRBD2,TRBV10-3,TRBJ2-1,.,TGTGCCATCAGTGATCGACTAGCGGGGGGGTATGAGCAGTTCTTC,CAISDRLAGGYEQFF
TRBD1,TRBV7-3,TRBJ1-1,.,TGTGCCAGCAGCCCAACAGGGGGAACTGAAGCTTTCTTT,CASSPTGGTEAFF
TRBD1,TRBV7-3,TRBJ2-7,.,TGTGCCAGCAGCTTCCAGGGGGCCTACGAGCAGTACTTC,CASSFQGAYEQYF
.,TRBV5-1,TRBJ1-1,.,TGCGCCAGCACCTTCTACCTGAACACTGAAGCTTTCTTT,CASTFYLNTEAFF
.,TRBV29-1,TRBJ1-1,.,TGCAGCGCCCTAAGGGACAATTCAATGAACACTGAAGCTTTCTTT,CSALRDNSMNTEAFF
.,TRBV30,TRBJ1-5,few,TGTGCCTGGAGACCCCGGAGCGGGGGTAGCAATCAGCCCCAGCATTTT,CAWRPRSGGSNQPQHF
TRBD2,TRBV7-9,TRBJ2-3,.,TGTGCCAGCAGCTTAGGGAGCGGGGTTAGCACAGATACGCAGTATTTT,CASSLGSGVSTDTQYF
.,TRBV19,TRBJ1-4,.,TGTGCCAGTAGTATGGGACATCCCTCTAATGAAAAACTGTTTTTT,CASSMGHPSNEKLFF
TRBD1,TRBV5-1,TRBJ2-6,.,TGCGCCAGCAGCTTGACCGCACAGGGGGCGGGGGGGGCCAACGTCCTGACTTTC,CASSLTAQGAGGANVLTF
.,TRBV11-1,TRBJ2-1,.,TGTGCCAGCAGCTTAGGTTCCTATGAGCAGTTCTTC,CASSLGSYEQFF
TRBD1,TRBV6-6,TRBJ1-2,.,TGTGCCAGCAGTGGGCCTGAGACAGGGGCTGTAGGCTACACCTTC,CASSGPETGAVGYTF
.,TRBV4-1,TRBJ2-2,few,TGCGCCAGCAGCCAAGATCGGGCCAGGGCTGACACCGGGGAGCTGTTTTTT,CASSQDRARADTGELFF
.,TRBV10-2,TRBJ2-1,.,TGCGCCAGCAGTGGACAGGTCATTAACAATGAGCAGTTCTTC,CASSGQVINNEQFF
.,TRBV30,TRBJ1-2,few,TGTGCCTGGAGTGGAACACTTCGACAGCTATCTAACTATGGCTACACCTTC,CAWSGTLRQLSNYGYTF
TRBD1,TRBV19,TRBJ1-4,once,TGTGCCAGTAGTCATGAAGGACAGGGTGAAAAACTGTTTTTT,CASSHEGQGEKLFF
TRBD2,TRBV6-6,TRBJ2-7,.,TGTGCCAGCACCACGACTGAGGTAGCGGGGGTTCACGAGCAGTACTTC,CASTTTEVAGVHEQYF
TRBD1,TRBV28,TRBJ2-2,.,TGTGCCAGCAGTTCTGAACAGGGGGCGCGGACCGGGGAGCTGTTTTTT,CASSSEQGARTGELFF